This entry is about one T cell receptor beta chain. This clone was detected once. Its target antigen remains unknown. Within one base of it there is no much larger clone, and no base qualities were kept. The sample originates from a study of T cell changes during pregnancy in multiple sclerosis (dated by TCRdb to between 2019 and 2020). Study-wide context: Changes in the T cell repertoire over the course of pregnancy were examined in this study in women with multiple sclerosis.

The library was made by the immunoSEQ multiplex PCR assay. The clones in this table, taken by TCRdb from immuneACCESS, are in-frame only. Not every clone is retained; where verified, under half of the shortfall comes from an unresolved V gene, and the cause of the rest is unknown. This sample holds about 64,000 clones; about nine tenths were observed only once. The ten largest clones capture around 2.1% of the sample. Sequenced here: peripheral blood, sampled in the second trimester of pregnancy. This clonotype was obtained from a female donor in good health, enrolled as a control in a pregnancy study.

The DNA sequence reads TGTGCCAGCAGCTCGTCCCGGGACAGGGGGGGGTACAATGAGCAGTTCTTC. It is translated as CASSSSRDRGGYNEQFF. The chain links TRBV5-4 with TRBJ2-1, and 11 junctional nucleotides match TRBD1. From V the trimming removes 3 bases and from J it removes 4 bases, while the gene matches leave 9 bases of the junction unaccounted for. Inclusive of the bounding cysteine and phenylalanine, the CDR3 is 17 residues long. Only CDR3 DNA remains: 51 bases, in frame from the first base. The germline V gene (reference sequence) specifies SGHNT as CDR1 and YYREEE as CDR2. The full variable domain, completed from the reference TRBV5-4 and TRBJ2-1 proteins outside the CDR3, reads ETGVTQSPTHLIKTRGQQVTLRCSSQSGHNTVSWYQQALGQGPQFIFQYYREEENGRGNFPPRFSGLQFPNYSSELNVNALELDDSALYLCASSSSRDRGGYNEQFFGPGTRLTVL.